These 32 T cell receptor beta chains came from one sample sequenced in a study of T cell responses to AZD1222 COVID-19 vaccine. The repertoire was sequenced with immunoSEQ multiplex PCR; TCRdb's copy has only in-frame clones and lacks some. This sample has 90,000 to 130,000 clones; approximately 90% occur once, and the top ten carry about 1.6%. This material consisted of peripheral blood, taken on day 0 of AZD1222 vaccination. All receptors come from an adult in good health.

V is TRBV5-5 and J is TRBJ1-4, with D unclear. The germline V and J ends were trimmed by 3 bases and 5 bases, with 8 bases remaining between them. This CDR3 contains 13 residues. Per the germline V gene, CDR1 is SGHKS and CDR2 is YYEKEE (reference sequence). CDR3 sequence reads: CASSSNRNEKLFF. CDR3 DNA: TGTGCCAGCAGCTCGAACCGAAATGAAAAACTGTTTTTT.

The J gene is TRBJ1-2, the V gene TRBV4-1; a weak D match, TRBD1 (5 bases). V dropped 1 base and J dropped 5 bases, with 20 bases sitting between them. This CDR3 has 17 residues. In germline, CDR1 is MGHRA, CDR2 YSYEKL. CDR3 in amino acids: CASSQVLGGGPTYGYTF. The DNA for the CDR3 is TGCGCCAGCAGCCAAGTGTTGGGGGGAGGCCCGACGTATGGCTACACCTTC.

This rearrangement joins TRBV7-2 to TRBJ1-1; D may be TRBD1 (5 bases). V lost 7 bases and J 4 bases, leaving 16 bases between the germline ends. The CDR3 is 14 amino acids. Germline loops: CDR1 SGHTA, CDR2 FQGNSA. For the CDR3, the DNA is TGTGCCAGCACTTCCCGTGGGGGTGGCACTGAAGCTTTCTTT. Protein product: CASTSRGGGTEAFF.

The V call is TRBV27, the J call TRBJ2-3; D unclear. There are 11 residues in the CDR3. V lost 5 bases, J lost 6 bases, and 6 bases lay in between. Per the germline V gene, CDR1 is MNHEY and CDR2 is SMNVEV (reference sequence). DNA for the CDR3: TGTGCCAGCAGTCACGGGGATACGCAGTATTTT. Translating gives CASSHGDTQYF.

The chain links TRBV19 to TRBJ1-5; D is perhaps TRBD1 (5 bases). Germline V gives CDR1 LNHDA, CDR2 SQIVND (reference sequence). There are 14 residues in the CDR3. V was cut by 3 bases and J by 5 bases, with 11 bases left in between. The CDR3 DNA sequence: TGTGCCAGTAGTATGTTGGGGCATGATCAGCCCCAGCATTTT. Translated: CASSMLGHDQPQHF.

V and J are TRBV5-4 and TRBJ2-7, with D possibly TRBD1 on 5 matching bases. V lost 4 bases to trimming and J lost 5 bases, with 22 bases between them. The CDR3 runs to 16 residues. Germline loops: CDR1 SGHNT, CDR2 YYREEE (reference sequence). The CDR3 region has the DNA TGTGCCAGCAGCCCATCTTCTAACAGGTGGGCCCACGAGCAGTACTTC. It encodes CASSPSSNRWAHEQYF.

The chain joins TRBV24-1 to TRBJ1-2; TRBD1 matches 9 bases. There are 16 residues in the CDR3. Germline V gives CDR1 KGHDR, CDR2 SFDVKD. J was trimmed by 4 bases and V by 2 bases; bases with no gene match: 7. CDR3 nucleotide sequence: TGTGCCACCAGTGATTATAAACAGGGGGCATTCTATGGCTACACCTTC. Residues: CATSDYKQGAFYGYTF.

CDR3 nucleotides: TGTGCCAGCAGCTTACCCCCCCCTTCGACGCAGGGCTACACCTTC. Translated: CASSLPPPSTQGYTF. The chain couples TRBV5-5 to TRBJ1-2, with no clear D. Germline CDR1 and CDR2: SGHKS and YYEKEE (reference sequence). Trimming removed 2 bases from V and 8 bases from J, with 19 bases in between. The CDR3 spans 15 residues.

The genes are TRBV3-1 (or the pseudogene TRBV3-2) and TRBJ1-1, with D tentatively TRBD1 (5 bases). Trimming left V 3 bases short and J 4 bases short, with 9 bases between. This CDR3 is 13 amino acids long. Germline CDR1 reads LGHDT; CDR2 reads YNNKEL (reference sequence). The CDR3 DNA sequence: TGTGCCAGCAGCCACCACAGGTCCACTGAAGCTTTCTTT. It codes for CASSHHRSTEAFF.

This chain uses TRBV7-6 with TRBJ2-3; TRBD1 might be the D (5 bases). The V and J ends lost 3 bases and 0 bases respectively, with 10 bases between them. Germline-derived CDR1 and CDR2 are SGHVS and FNYEAQ. The CDR3 totals 15 residues. The CDR3 DNA reads as TGTGCCAGCAGCTTGAGGCAGGGAAGCACAGATACGCAGTATTTT. It codes for CASSLRQGSTDTQYF. Using reference TRBV7-6 and TRBJ2-3 for the parts outside the CDR3, the full variable domain is GAGVSQSPRYKVTKRGQDVALRCDPISGHVSLYWYRQALGQGPEFLTYFNYEAQQDKSGLPNDRFSAERPEGSISTLTIQRTEQRDSAMYRCASSLRQGSTDTQYFGPGTRLTVL.

This rearrangement joins TRBV6-1 to TRBJ1-2; TRBD1 might be the D (6 bases). Deletions cut 2 bases from V and 5 bases from J, with 15 bases between. Looked up from germline, CDR1 is MNHNS and CDR2 is SASEGT. The CDR3 is made up of 15 amino acids. The CDR3, as DNA: TGTGCCAGCAGTGAACCCCCAGGGACACTATATGGCTACACCTTC. It is translated as CASSEPPGTLYGYTF.

The V and J genes are TRBV14 and TRBJ2-7; TRBD1 is a possible D gene (6 bases). The V gene's germline CDR1 is SGHDN and CDR2 FVKESK. The CDR3 has 14 amino acids. With 4 bases removed from V and 0 bases from J, the gap between germline ends came to 10 bases. The CDR3, as DNA: TGTGCCAGCAGCCCCCAGGGGCTCTCCTACGAGCAGTACTTC. Translated: CASSPQGLSYEQYF. Drawing the rest from reference TRBV14 and TRBJ2-7, the complete variable domain is EAGVTQFPSHSVIEKGQTVTLRCDPISGHDNLYWYRRVMGKEIKFLLHFVKESKQDESGMPNNRFLAERTGGTYSTLKVQPAELEDSGVYFCASSPQGLSYEQYFGPGTRLTVT.

This clone was seen only once. The chain carries TRBV25-1 and TRBJ2-1, with 8 bases matching TRBD1. The J segment lost 4 bases and the V segment lost 1 base, leaving 3 bases of the junction unmatched. The CDR3 is 15 residues long. CDR1 and CDR2 (germline): MGHDK, SYGVNS. For the CDR3, the DNA is TGTGCCAGCAGTGAATGGGGGACAGGTTACAATGAGCAGTTCTTC. Amino acids: CASSEWGTGYNEQFF.

J is TRBJ2-1 and V is TRBV6-2 or TRBV6-3; 8 bases fit TRBD2. Germline V gene lookup returns CDR1 MNHEY and CDR2 SVGEGT. The CDR3 length is 16 residues. V was pared by 5 bases and J by 1 base, with 7 bases of the junction left unmatched. The CDR3 region has the DNA TGTGCCAGCAGTCCGGGGGGGGCCGCTTCCTACAATGAGCAGTTCTTC. This encodes CASSPGGAASYNEQFF.

V usage is TRBV6-5 and J usage is TRBJ1-1; 7 nucleotides agree with TRBD1. V gave up 7 bases and J gave up 5 bases; unmatched junction bases: 7. The CDR3 contains 13 residues. Germline values: CDR1 MNHEY, CDR2 SVGAGI. The DNA of the CDR3 is TGTGCCAGCAACCAACTGACAGGGACTGAAGCTTTCTTT. Amino acids: CASNQLTGTEAFF.

The chain combines TRBV9 with TRBJ1-2; maybe TRBD1 (5 bases). The germline V gene has CDR1 SGDLS and CDR2 YYNGEE. The CDR3 sequence is 14 residues long. V was trimmed by 0 bases and J by 1 base, leaving 7 bases between them. This CDR3 reads CASSVDGGNYGYTF. DNA for the CDR3: TGTGCCAGCAGCGTAGATGGGGGTAACTATGGCTACACCTTC.

The J gene is TRBJ1-5, the V gene TRBV28; tentative D call: TRBD1 (5 bases). The CDR3 loop spans 15 amino acids. Germline V gene lookup returns CDR1 MDHEN and CDR2 SYDVKM. Trimming removed 3 bases at V and 8 bases at J, with 17 bases between. In nucleotides, the CDR3 is TGTGCCAGCAGTTTTTCAGGACGGCCGGGGGAGCCCCAGCATTTT. Encoded protein: CASSFSGRPGEPQHF.

The V and J genes are TRBV13 and TRBJ2-7; D possibly corresponds to TRBD1 (7 bases). The length of the CDR3 is 14 residues. Trimming removed 1 base at V and 4 bases at J, with 11 bases between. Germline CDR1 reads PRHDT; CDR2 reads FYEKMQ (reference sequence). The CDR3 DNA is TGTGCCAGCAGCTTAGCAGGGGGAGGATACGAGCAGTACTTC. It yields the protein CASSLAGGGYEQYF.

The V call is TRBV6-1, the J call TRBJ1-5; TRBD1 aligns across 10 bases. The CDR3 length is 16 residues. With 3 bases clipped from V and 4 bases from J, the junction kept 6 bases outside the gene matches. The germline V gene encodes CDR1 MNHNS and CDR2 SASEGT. The CDR3 is CASSEAAGQGNQPQHF. In nucleotides, the CDR3 is TGTGCCAGCAGTGAGGCCGCGGGACAGGGGAATCAGCCCCAGCATTTT.

The chain links TRBV6-5 to TRBJ1-1; a possible D gene is TRBD1 (6 bases). Trimming stripped 6 bases from V and 4 bases from J, with 18 bases between. CDR1 and CDR2 (germline): MNHEY, SVGAGI. There are 15 residues in the CDR3. CDR3 coding DNA: TGTGCCAGCAGACCAAGAGTGGAAGGGGGCACTGAAGCTTTCTTT. Translation: CASRPRVEGGTEAFF.

V usage is TRBV5-1 and J usage is TRBJ1-2, with 7 bases aligning to TRBD1. CDR3 length equals 15 residues. The J segment lost 6 bases and the V segment lost 4 bases, leaving 12 bases of the junction unmatched. CDR1 is SGHRS, CDR2 YFSETQ, per germline. CDR3 in amino acids: CASSRTGADGHGYTF. DNA for the CDR3: TGCGCCAGCAGCAGAACAGGGGCTGATGGGCATGGCTACACCTTC.

In its sample, this clone was seen once. The V gene is TRBV6-5, the J gene TRBJ1-2; TRBD1 is a possible D gene (6 bases). The germline V gene has CDR1 MNHEY and CDR2 SVGAGI. This CDR3 is 14 amino acids long. Deletions cut 6 bases from V and 3 bases from J, with 14 bases between. CDR3 region: CASSNDGQYYGYTF. CDR3 nucleotides: TGTGCCAGCAGCAACGATGGACAGTACTATGGCTACACCTTC.

The chain employs TRBV19 and TRBJ1-5, with a possible D match to TRBD1 (5 bases). CDR1 and CDR2 (germline): LNHDA, SQIVND (reference sequence). The CDR3 is 13 residues long. V dropped 0 bases and J dropped 12 bases, with 12 bases sitting between them. CDR3 protein: CASSIERGSFQHF. The CDR3 nucleotides are TGTGCCAGTAGTATAGAGCGGGGGAGTTTCCAGCATTTT.

The V and J genes are TRBV5-5 and TRBJ2-3; the D call may be TRBD1 or TRBD2 (6 bases each). Per germline, CDR1 SGHKS and CDR2 YYEKEE (reference sequence). The ends were cut back, 1 base at V and 6 bases at J, with 15 bases in the middle. This CDR3 has 15 residues. The CDR3 DNA sequence: TGTGCCAGCAGCTTGCTGGGGGGCGGGCTTGATACGCAGTATTTT. It yields the protein CASSLLGGGLDTQYF.

The J gene is TRBJ1-2, the V gene TRBV7-2; 8 positions match TRBD1. Germline CDR1 reads SGHTA; CDR2 reads FQGNSA. V was clipped by 5 bases and J by 6 bases; unmatched bases: 11. The CDR3 sequence is 15 residues long. The chain's CDR3 is CASSIQTGARDGYTF. In nucleotides, the CDR3 is TGTGCCAGCAGCATTCAGACAGGGGCGCGGGATGGCTACACCTTC.

This rearrangement joins TRBV5-1 to TRBJ1-2, with TRBD1 matching 8 bases. The trim removed 0 bases at V and 3 bases at J, leaving 4 bases unmatched. From germline, CDR1 is SGHRS and CDR2 YFSETQ. The CDR3 covers 15 residues. CDR3 residues: CASSLVAGGDYGYTF. CDR3 nucleotides: TGCGCCAGCAGCTTGGTTGCAGGGGGCGACTATGGCTACACCTTC.

Written as DNA, the CDR3 is TGTGCCAGCAGCCTCGCTAGCTCTGGAAACACCATATATTTT. This gives the protein CASSLASSGNTIYF. This rearrangement joins TRBV11-2 to TRBJ1-3; D remains ambiguous. With 5 bases removed from V and 0 bases from J, the gap between germline ends came to 8 bases. Germline V lookup: CDR1 SGHAT, CDR2 FQNNGV. CDR3 length: 14 residues.

This chain links TRBV7-2 with TRBJ2-2; 9 bases agree with TRBD2. The CDR3 totals 17 residues. Germline CDR1 reads SGHTA; CDR2 reads FQGNSA. V gave up 5 bases and J gave up 5 bases; unmatched junction bases: 12. CDR3 in DNA: TGTGCCAGCAGCCCCAAGGCGGGAGGGCCATATACCGGGGAGCTGTTTTTT. Its translation: CASSPKAGGPYTGELFF.

The V gene is TRBV27, the J gene TRBJ2-3; 8 bases are shared with TRBD2. V lost 4 bases and J lost 0; bases outside the gene matches: 3. The CDR3 runs to 15 residues. Germline V gene lookup returns CDR1 MNHEY and CDR2 SMNVEV (reference sequence). CDR3 loop: CASSSRLASTDTQYF. CDR3 nucleotides: TGTGCCAGCAGTTCTCGACTAGCGAGCACAGATACGCAGTATTTT.

The chain links TRBV20-1 to TRBJ2-5; tentatively, D is TRBD2 (5 bases). The CDR3 is 16 residues long. Germline lookup yields CDR1 DFQATT and CDR2 SNEGSKA (reference sequence). With 3 bases removed from V and 5 bases from J, the gap between germline ends came to 22 bases. CDR3 sequence (DNA): TGCAGTGCTAGTAGTGGCAGGTTTGGTTCGGGGGAGACCCAGTACTTC. Protein sequence: CSASSGRFGSGETQYF.

The chain has TRBV5-5 and TRBJ2-1, with a weak D call TRBD1 (6 bases). Trimming removed 3 bases at V and 2 bases at J, with 12 bases between. This CDR3 region has 15 residues. Germline values: CDR1 SGHKS, CDR2 YYEKEE (reference sequence). The CDR3 DNA reads as TGTGCCAGCAGCTCCACCGGGACACCCTACAATGAGCAGTTCTTC. This translates into CASSSTGTPYNEQFF.

This chain joins TRBV19 and TRBJ2-3, with D unclear. V was shortened by 0 bases and J by 6 bases, with 10 bases between the two germline ends. The CDR3 totals 14 residues. CDR1 LNHDA and CDR2 SQIVND come from the germline V gene (reference sequence). The CDR3 bases are TGTGCCAGTAGTATAGAGCTCCCCGCTGATACGCAGTATTTT. Its protein product is CASSIELPADTQYF.